This T cell receptor (beta chain) is from a study of T cells in Graves' hyperthyroidism and ophthalmopathy. Study-level information: Peripheral blood was taken when the disease was first diagnosed, before any treatment began. Overall study findings and caveats: Ophthalmopathy onset followed model prediction by a median about six months.

Disease lasting under 3 months, a NOSPECS grade of at least 4, and a Clinical Activity Score of at least 3 were features of the ophthalmopathy patients. Patients were excluded for uncontrolled infection, other autoimmune disease, pregnancy or lactation. Amplified TCR beta CDR3 regions came from RNA transcripts. TCR CDR3 regions were first amplified by RT-PCR with HTBI primers. MiXCR, applied by TCRdb to the multiplex PCR reads, yields one record per CDR3 protein. Among about 520,000 distinct CDR3 sequences listed, roughly 24% were seen once. Deletions cut 0 bases from V and 0 bases from J, with 8 bases between. Looked up from germline, CDR1 is DFQATT and CDR2 is SNEGSKA (reference sequence). The CDR3 totals 14 residues. This clonotype was found once. Antigen unknown.

Sequenced material: blood. The chain recombines TRBV20-1 with TRBJ1-1; no reliable D call. This clonotype was sampled from a young woman with Graves' ophthalmopathy. The CDR3 loop reads CSARDVMMNTEAFF. The CDR3, as DNA: TGCAGTGCTAGAGATGTCATGATGAACACTGAAGCTTTCTTT.